A single sample gave rise to the 9 T cell receptor beta chains below, sequenced in a study of beta chain features in type 1 diabetes. Broader study findings: Type 1 diabetes patients had moderately but significantly shorter TCRB CDR3s in all four CD4+ subsets.

TCRB transcripts that were expressed got sequenced, as all of the isolated RNA had been reverse transcribed. Method: immunoSEQ multiplex PCR; TCRdb's copy keeps in-frame clones and lacks some. Counted here are some 640,000 clones, over 12% occurring once; the ten biggest clones make up 0.03% to 0.04%. Antigens of these TCRs are unknown. Sequences were obtained from naive CD4+ T cells from blood. The source is a man younger than 35 with type 1 diabetes.

This clone was seen a handful of times. CDR3 sequence: CASSSQNAYTEAFF. The CDR3 DNA sequence: TGTGCCAGCAGCTCACAAAACGCCTACACTGAAGCTTTCTTT. This sequence joins TRBV5-4 and TRBJ1-1; D is undetermined. The V gene lost 3 bases and the J gene lost 3 bases, with 12 bases spanning the gap. Germline V CDR1 and CDR2: SGHNT, YYREEE (reference sequence). This CDR3 region has 14 residues.

As concerns this clone: Other DNA sequences in this specimen translate into the identical CDR3. The CDR3 DNA is TGTGCCAGCAGCTTGACGGGCTACGAGCAGTACTTC. This translates into CASSLTGYEQYF. The J gene is TRBJ2-7, the V gene TRBV7-2, with D hard to call. Between the trimmed V and J ends, which lost 3 bases and 3 bases, there was a span of 6 bases. The CDR3 runs to 12 residues. Germline CDR1 is SGHTA and CDR2 is FQGNSA.

This sequence joins TRBV4-1 and TRBJ2-4; D is possibly TRBD1 (6 bases). V was trimmed by 5 bases and J by 8 bases, leaving 13 bases between them. The length of the CDR3 is 13 residues. Looked up from germline, CDR1 is MGHRA and CDR2 is YSYEKL. Here the CDR3 reads CASSNLQGHIQYF. As DNA, the CDR3 is TGCGCCAGCAGCAACCTACAGGGTCACATTCAGTACTTC.

The V call is TRBV11-2, the J call TRBJ2-7; TRBD2 aligns across 10 bases. V trimming: 5 bases; J trimming: 3 bases; junction bases outside the gene matches: 4. The CDR3 contains 14 residues. Germline CDR1 reads SGHAT; CDR2 reads FQNNGV. CDR3 amino acids: CASSGLAGVYEQYF. The CDR3, as DNA: TGTGCCAGCAGCGGGCTAGCGGGAGTCTACGAGCAGTACTTC.

The chain couples TRBV21-1 to TRBJ2-7; the listed D gene, TRBD2, was not tested against the DNA. TRBV21-1 is described as a pseudogene. The CDR3 has 16 residues. The CDR3 sequence: CASSKSNYLTSYEQYF. CDR3 DNA sequence: TGTGCCAGCAGCAAAAGCAATTATCTAACCTCCTACGAGCAGTACTTC.

This clone was seen only a few times. The chain recombines TRBV11-2 with TRBJ2-3; D remains unclear. Trimming removed 3 bases at V and 4 bases at J, with 5 bases between. Germline V CDR1 and CDR2: SGHAT, FQNNGV. CDR3 length: 12 amino acids. The CDR3 here is CASSFIPDTQYF. The CDR3 region has the DNA TGTGCCAGCAGCTTTATACCAGATACGCAGTATTTT.

With respect to this clone: This same CDR3 is encoded by further DNA sequences in the sample. This rearrangement joins TRBV7-2 to TRBJ1-2; a weak D match, TRBD1 (5 bases). The V and J ends lost 1 base and 4 bases respectively, with 7 bases between them. There are 13 residues in the CDR3. The V gene's germline CDR1 is SGHTA and CDR2 FQGNSA. Written as DNA, the CDR3 is TGTGCCAGCAGCTTAGGACAGAGCTATGGCTACACCTTC. This gives the protein CASSLGQSYGYTF.

The gene calls are TRBV7-2 and TRBJ1-4, with 9 bases identical to TRBD1. V was clipped by 6 bases and J by 4 bases; unmatched bases: 3. The germline gives CDR1 SGHTA, CDR2 FQGNSA. The length of the CDR3 is 14 residues. CDR3: CASRQGAGNEKLFF. The CDR3 DNA reads TGTGCCAGCAGACAGGGGGCCGGTAATGAAAAACTGTTTTTT.

This chain connects TRBV28 to TRBJ1-1; D gene uncertain. From germline, CDR1 is MDHEN and CDR2 SYDVKM. V gave up 4 bases and J gave up 1 base, with 4 bases separating them. The CDR3 loop spans 12 amino acids. In DNA form, the CDR3 reads TGTGCCAGCAGTTCCTGGAACACTGAAGCTTTCTTT. It translates to CASSSWNTEAFF.